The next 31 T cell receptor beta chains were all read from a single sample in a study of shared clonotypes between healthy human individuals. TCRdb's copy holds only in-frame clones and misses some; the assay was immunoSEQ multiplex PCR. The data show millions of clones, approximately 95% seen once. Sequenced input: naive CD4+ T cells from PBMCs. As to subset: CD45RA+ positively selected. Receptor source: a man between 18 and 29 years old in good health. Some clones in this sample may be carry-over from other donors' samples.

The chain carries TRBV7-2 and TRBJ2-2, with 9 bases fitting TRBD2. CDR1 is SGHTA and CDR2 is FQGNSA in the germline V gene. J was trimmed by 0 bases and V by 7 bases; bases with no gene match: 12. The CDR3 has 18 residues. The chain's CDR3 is CASTRSRAGGPNTGELFF. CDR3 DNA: TGTGCCAGCACGCGTTCTAGGGCGGGAGGGCCGAACACCGGGGAGCTGTTTTTT.

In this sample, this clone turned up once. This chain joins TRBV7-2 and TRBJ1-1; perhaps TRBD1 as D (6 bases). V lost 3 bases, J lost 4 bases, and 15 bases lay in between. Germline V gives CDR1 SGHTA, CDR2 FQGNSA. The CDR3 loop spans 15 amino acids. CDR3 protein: CASSFRGGHGTEAFF. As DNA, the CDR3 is TGTGCCAGCAGCTTTAGGGGGGGACACGGCACTGAAGCTTTCTTT.

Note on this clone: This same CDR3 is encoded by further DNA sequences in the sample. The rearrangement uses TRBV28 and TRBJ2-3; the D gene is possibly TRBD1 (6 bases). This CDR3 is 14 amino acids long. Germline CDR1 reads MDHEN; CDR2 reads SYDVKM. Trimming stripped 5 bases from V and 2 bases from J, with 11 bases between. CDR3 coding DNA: TGTGCCAGCAGTCCAGGACAGAACACAGATACGCAGTATTTT. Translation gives CASSPGQNTDTQYF.

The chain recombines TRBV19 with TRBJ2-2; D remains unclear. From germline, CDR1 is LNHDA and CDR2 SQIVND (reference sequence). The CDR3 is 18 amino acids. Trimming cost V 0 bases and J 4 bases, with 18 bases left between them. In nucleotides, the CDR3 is TGTGCCAGTAGTATAGACCCGCTCCTCCGCCACTTCACCGGGGAGCTGTTTTTT. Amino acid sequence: CASSIDPLLRHFTGELFF.

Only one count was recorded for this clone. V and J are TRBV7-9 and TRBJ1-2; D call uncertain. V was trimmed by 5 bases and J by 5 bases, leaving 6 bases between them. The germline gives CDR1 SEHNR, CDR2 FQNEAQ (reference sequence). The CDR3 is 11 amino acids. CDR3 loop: CASSAQYGYTF. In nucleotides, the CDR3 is TGTGCCAGCAGCGCACAATATGGCTACACCTTC.

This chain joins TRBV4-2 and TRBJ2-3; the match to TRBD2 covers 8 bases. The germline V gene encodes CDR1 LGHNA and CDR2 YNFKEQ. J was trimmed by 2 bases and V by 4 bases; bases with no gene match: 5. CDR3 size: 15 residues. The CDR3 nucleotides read TGTGCCAGCAGCCCCCTAGCGGGCCTCACAGATACGCAGTATTTT. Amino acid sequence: CASSPLAGLTDTQYF.

Here the CDR3 DNA reads TGTGCCAGCAGTTACTCCCGACAGGGGGACTACGAGCAGTACTTC. Translating it yields CASSYSRQGDYEQYF. The rearrangement joins TRBV6-5 to TRBJ2-7; 9 nucleotides line up with TRBD1. This CDR3 is 15 amino acids long. With V trimmed by 0 bases and J by 3 bases, 3 bases remained unmatched. Germline CDR1 and CDR2: MNHEY and SVGAGI.

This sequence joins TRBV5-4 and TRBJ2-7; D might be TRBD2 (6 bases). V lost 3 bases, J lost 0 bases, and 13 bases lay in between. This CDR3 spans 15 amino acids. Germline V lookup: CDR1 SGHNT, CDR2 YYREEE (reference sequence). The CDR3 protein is CASSSGTRSSYEQYF. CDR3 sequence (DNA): TGTGCCAGCAGCTCAGGGACTCGCAGCTCCTACGAGCAGTACTTC.

The CDR3 DNA reads as TGTGCCAGCAGTTGGGGGACTAGCGGGGGGCAAGAGACCCAGTACTTC. Translation: CASSWGTSGGQETQYF. The chain employs TRBV6-5 and TRBJ2-5; 15 bases align to TRBD2. CDR1 is MNHEY and CDR2 is SVGAGI in the germline V gene. Germline trimming cut 4 bases from V and 2 bases from J; bases unmatched to any gene: 2. This CDR3 spans 16 amino acids.

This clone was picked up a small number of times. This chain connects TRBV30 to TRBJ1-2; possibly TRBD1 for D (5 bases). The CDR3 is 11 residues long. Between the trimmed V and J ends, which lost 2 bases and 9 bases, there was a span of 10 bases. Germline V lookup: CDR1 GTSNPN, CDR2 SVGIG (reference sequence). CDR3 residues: CAWSPGGSYTF. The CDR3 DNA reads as TGTGCCTGGAGTCCCGGGGGGAGCTACACCTTC.

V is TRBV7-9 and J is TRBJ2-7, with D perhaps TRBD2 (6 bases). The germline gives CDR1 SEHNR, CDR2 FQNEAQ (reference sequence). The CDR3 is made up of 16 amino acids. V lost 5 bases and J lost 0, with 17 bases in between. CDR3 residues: CASSGSGGINSYEQYF. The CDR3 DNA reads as TGTGCCAGCAGCGGCTCTGGGGGGATCAACTCCTACGAGCAGTACTTC.

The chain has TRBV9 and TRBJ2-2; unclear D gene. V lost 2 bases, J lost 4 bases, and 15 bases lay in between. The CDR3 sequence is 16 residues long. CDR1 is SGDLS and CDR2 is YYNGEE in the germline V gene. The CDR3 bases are TGTGCCAGCAGCGTGGCTACGACATGGGGCACCGGGGAGCTGTTTTTT. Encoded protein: CASSVATTWGTGELFF.

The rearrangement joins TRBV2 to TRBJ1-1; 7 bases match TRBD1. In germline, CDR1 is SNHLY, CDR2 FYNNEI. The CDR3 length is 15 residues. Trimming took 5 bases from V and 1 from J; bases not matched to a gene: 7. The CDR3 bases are TGTGCCAGCAGTCCTACAGGGGCCCCGAACACTGAAGCTTTCTTT. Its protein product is CASSPTGAPNTEAFF.

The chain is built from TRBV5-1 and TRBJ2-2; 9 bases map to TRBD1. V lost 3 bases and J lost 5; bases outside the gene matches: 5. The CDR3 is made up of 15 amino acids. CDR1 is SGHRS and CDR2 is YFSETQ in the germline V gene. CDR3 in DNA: TGCGCCAGCAGCTCGGGACAGGGATTGACCGGGGAGCTGTTTTTT. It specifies CASSSGQGLTGELFF. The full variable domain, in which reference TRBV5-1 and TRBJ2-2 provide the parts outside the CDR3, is KAGVTQTPRYLIKTRGQQVTLSCSPISGHRSVSWYQQTPGQGLQFLFEYFSETQRNKGNFPGRFSGRQFSNSRSEMNVSTLELGDSALYLCASSSGQGLTGELFFGEGSRLTVL.

The CDR3 loop reads CASVKEGGQSLYEQYF. CDR3 coding DNA: TGTGCCAGCGTCAAGGAGGGAGGACAGAGTTTATACGAGCAGTACTTC. The gene calls are TRBV27 and TRBJ2-7; D tentatively reads TRBD1 or TRBD2 (6 bases each). Trimming took off 8 bases at V and 4 bases at J, with 24 bases between the two ends. Germline-derived CDR1 and CDR2 are MNHEY and SMNVEV (reference sequence). The CDR3 consists of 16 residues.

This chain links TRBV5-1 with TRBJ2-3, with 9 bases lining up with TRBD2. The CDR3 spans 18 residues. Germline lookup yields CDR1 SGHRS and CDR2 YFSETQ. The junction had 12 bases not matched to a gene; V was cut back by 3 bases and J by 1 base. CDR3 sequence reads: CASSSSGVAGVGTDTQYF. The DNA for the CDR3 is TGCGCCAGCAGCTCCTCCGGGGTAGCGGGAGTTGGCACAGATACGCAGTATTTT.

The CDR3 protein is CASSLASGREETQYF. The CDR3 bases are TGCGCCAGCAGCTTGGCAAGCGGGAGGGAAGAGACCCAGTACTTC. This chain joins TRBV5-1 and TRBJ2-5, with TRBD2 identical over 10 bases. This CDR3 is built from 15 residues. CDR1 is SGHRS and CDR2 is YFSETQ in the germline V gene. V was clipped by 0 bases and J by 3 bases; unmatched bases: 2.

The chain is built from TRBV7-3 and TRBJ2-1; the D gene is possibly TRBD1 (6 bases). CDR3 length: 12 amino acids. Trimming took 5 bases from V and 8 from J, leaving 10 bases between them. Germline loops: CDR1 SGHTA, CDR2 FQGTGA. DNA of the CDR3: TGTGCCAGCAGCGCACAGGGACATGAGCAGTTCTTC. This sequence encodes CASSAQGHEQFF.

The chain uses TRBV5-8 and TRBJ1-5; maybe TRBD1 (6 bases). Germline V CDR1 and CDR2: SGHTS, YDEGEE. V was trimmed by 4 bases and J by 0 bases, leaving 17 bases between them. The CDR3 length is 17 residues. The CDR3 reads CASSRFTGRYSNQPQHF. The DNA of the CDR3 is TGTGCCAGCAGCCGTTTCACAGGGCGCTATAGCAATCAGCCCCAGCATTTT.

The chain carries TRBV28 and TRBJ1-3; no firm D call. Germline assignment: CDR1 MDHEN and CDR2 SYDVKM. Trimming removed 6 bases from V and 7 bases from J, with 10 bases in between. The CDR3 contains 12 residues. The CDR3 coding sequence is TGTGCCAGCAGCGCGCCTAGTAACACCATATATTTT. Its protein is CASSAPSNTIYF. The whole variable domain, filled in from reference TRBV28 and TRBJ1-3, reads DVKVTQSSRYLVKRTGEKVFLECVQDMDHENMFWYRQDPGLGLRLIYFSYDVKMKEKGDIPEGYSVSREKKERFSLILESASTNQTSMYLCASSAPSNTIYFGEGSWLTVV.

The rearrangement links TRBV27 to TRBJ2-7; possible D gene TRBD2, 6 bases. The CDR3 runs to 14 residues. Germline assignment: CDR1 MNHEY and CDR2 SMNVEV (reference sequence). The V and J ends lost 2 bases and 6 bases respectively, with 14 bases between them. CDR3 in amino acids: CASSLESWRGEQYF. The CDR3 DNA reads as TGTGCCAGCAGTTTAGAGTCCTGGAGGGGCGAGCAGTACTTC.

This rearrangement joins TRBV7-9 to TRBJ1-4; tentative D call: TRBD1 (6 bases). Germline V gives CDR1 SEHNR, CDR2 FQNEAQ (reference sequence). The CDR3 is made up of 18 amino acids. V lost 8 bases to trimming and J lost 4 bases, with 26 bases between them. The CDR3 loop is CASDGPGAAGNYNEKLFF. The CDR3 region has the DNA TGTGCCAGCGACGGGCCAGGGGCCGCCGGCAACTATAATGAAAAACTGTTTTTT.

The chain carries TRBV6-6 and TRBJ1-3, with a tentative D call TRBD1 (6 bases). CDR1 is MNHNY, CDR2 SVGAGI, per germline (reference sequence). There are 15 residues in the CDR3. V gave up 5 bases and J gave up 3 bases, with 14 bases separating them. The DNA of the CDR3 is TGTGCCAGCAGTCCCTCCGGGGGCTTTGGAAACACCATATATTTT. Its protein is CASSPSGGFGNTIYF.

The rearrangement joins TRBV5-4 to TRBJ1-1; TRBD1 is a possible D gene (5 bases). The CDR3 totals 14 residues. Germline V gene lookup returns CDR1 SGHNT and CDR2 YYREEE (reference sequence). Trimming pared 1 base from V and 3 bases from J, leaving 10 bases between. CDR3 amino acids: CASSLTGGDTEAFF. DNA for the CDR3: TGTGCCAGCAGCTTGACAGGAGGGGACACTGAAGCTTTCTTT.

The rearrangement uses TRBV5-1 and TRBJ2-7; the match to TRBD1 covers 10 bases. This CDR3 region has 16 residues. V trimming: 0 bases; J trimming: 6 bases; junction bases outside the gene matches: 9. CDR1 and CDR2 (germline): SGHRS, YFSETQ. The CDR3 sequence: CASSLGVSGTGVEQYF. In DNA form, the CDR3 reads TGCGCCAGCAGCTTGGGGGTATCAGGGACAGGGGTCGAGCAGTACTTC.

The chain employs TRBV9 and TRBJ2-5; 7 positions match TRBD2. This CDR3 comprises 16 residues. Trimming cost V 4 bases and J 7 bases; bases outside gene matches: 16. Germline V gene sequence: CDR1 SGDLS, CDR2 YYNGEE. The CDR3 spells CASSQDTTSRPGTQYF. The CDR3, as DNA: TGTGCCAGCAGCCAAGATACGACTAGCCGTCCGGGGACCCAGTACTTC.

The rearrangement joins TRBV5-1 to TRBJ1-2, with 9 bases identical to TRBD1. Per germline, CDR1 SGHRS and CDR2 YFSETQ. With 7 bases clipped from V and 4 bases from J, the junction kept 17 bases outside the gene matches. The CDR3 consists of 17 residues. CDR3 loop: CASARDREFFKAYGYTF. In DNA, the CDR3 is TGCGCCAGCGCGAGGGACAGGGAGTTTTTTAAGGCCTATGGCTACACCTTC.

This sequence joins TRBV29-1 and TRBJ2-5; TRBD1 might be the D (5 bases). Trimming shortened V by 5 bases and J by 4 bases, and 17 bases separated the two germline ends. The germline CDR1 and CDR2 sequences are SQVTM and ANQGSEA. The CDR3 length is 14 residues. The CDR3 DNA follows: TGCAGCGTTAAACCCTACTCCAGGGTAGAGACCCAGTACTTC. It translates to CSVKPYSRVETQYF.

Written as DNA, the CDR3 is TGTGCCAGCAGCCCCCAGGGGGCGGGAGGATACGAGCAGTACTTC. Amino acids: CASSPQGAGGYEQYF. V gene TRBV7-2 combines with J gene TRBJ2-7; D may correspond to TRBD1 or TRBD2 (8 bases each). The CDR3 length is 15 residues. The V gene's germline CDR1 is SGHTA and CDR2 FQGNSA. V was shortened by 5 bases and J by 4 bases, with 18 bases between the two germline ends.

The CDR3 DNA reads as TGTGCCAGCAGCTTGGACCCCCCTTCATCTGTTTCCTACGAGCAGTACTTC. This gives the protein CASSLDPPSSVSYEQYF. The chain uses TRBV5-4 and TRBJ2-7, with unresolved D. This CDR3 is built from 17 residues. Germline V CDR1 and CDR2: SGHNT, YYREEE (reference sequence). The germline V and J ends were trimmed by 0 bases and 1 base, with 17 bases remaining between them.

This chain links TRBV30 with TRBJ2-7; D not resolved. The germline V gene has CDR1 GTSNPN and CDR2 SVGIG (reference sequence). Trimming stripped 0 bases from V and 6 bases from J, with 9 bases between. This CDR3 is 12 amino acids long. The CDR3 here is CAWSVLATEQYF. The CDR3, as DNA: TGTGCCTGGAGTGTACTGGCCACCGAGCAGTACTTC.